This T cell receptor beta chain was sequenced for a study of blood T cell repertoires in COVID-19. Turning to the study itself: There were acute and convalescent COVID-19 samples, and they came from the United States, Italy and Spain.

The length of the CDR3 is 13 residues. J lost 4 bases, V lost 8 bases, and 4 bases had no gene match. CDR1 is SEHNR and CDR2 is FQNEAQ in the germline V gene (reference sequence). In the original processing: Using reference gene primer amplification, nucleated cell counts were estimated. Sequencing was performed with immunoSEQ multiplex PCR; in TCRdb, only in-frame clones are kept and a portion is missing. D and trimming were read from the DNA, whereas the V and J calls and clone size are those reported in that table. Of about 180,000 clones listed, about nine tenths are singletons. J is TRBJ2-2 and V is TRBV7-9; 7 bases are shared with TRBD1. Sequencing was performed on peripheral blood. This sequence was found in a woman between 25 and 40 years old with acute or convalescent COVID-19. The CDR3 reads CASSGTATGELFF. In nucleotides, the CDR3 is TGTGCCAGCTCAGGGACAGCCACCGGGGAGCTGTTTTTT.